What follows are 20 T cell receptor beta chains derived from one specimen sequenced in a study of T cells in Graves' hyperthyroidism and ophthalmopathy. The TCR beta CDR3 regions underwent amplification using RNA transcripts as the source. Using the HTBI primer set, a first-round RT-PCR was run on the TCR CDR3. TCRdb itself ran the multiplex PCR reads through MiXCR, one entry per CDR3 protein. The table lists a few hundred thousand distinct CDR3 sequences, around 13% of them singletons. Sequencing input: blood. These receptors originate from a woman between 40 and 50 years old with Graves' hyperthyroidism.

This clonotype was seen at least ten times. The chain carries TRBV20-1 and TRBJ1-1; D is unclear. The CDR3 extends over 9 amino acids. Germline V CDR1 and CDR2: DFQATT, SNEGSKA (reference sequence). This chain's CDR3 is CRIGEEAFF. DNA of the CDR3: TGCAGGATTGGGGAAGAAGCTTTCTTT.

This clonotype was seen a handful of times. The J gene is TRBJ1-5, the V gene TRBV2, with D perhaps matching TRBD1 (5 bases). Trimming took 4 bases from V and 1 from J, leaving 8 bases between them. In germline, CDR1 is SNHLY, CDR2 FYNNEI. The CDR3 loop spans 14 amino acids. CDR3 protein: CASSGWDSNQPQHF. CDR3 sequence (DNA): TGTGCCAGCAGTGGGTGGGACAGCAATCAGCCCCAGCATTTT. Full variable domain (remainder filled in from reference TRBV2 and TRBJ1-5): EPEVTQTPSHQVTQMGQEVILRCVPISNHLYFYWYRQILGQKVEFLVSFYNNEISEKSEIFDDQFSVERPDGSNFTLKIRSTKLEDSAMYFCASSGWDSNQPQHFGDGTRLSIL.

This clonotype was seen more than once but under ten times. The CDR3 DNA reads as TGTGCCAGCAGCTTAGCCGGAAGCTCTGGGGCCAACGTCCTGACTTTC. It is translated as CASSLAGSSGANVLTF. The chain has TRBV7-2 and TRBJ2-6; D is uncertain. Trimming pared 0 bases from V and 0 bases from J, leaving 6 bases between. The CDR3 loop spans 16 amino acids. Germline loops: CDR1 SGHTA, CDR2 FQGNSA.

The chain links TRBV5-1 to TRBJ2-2; D call uncertain. CDR3 length: 15 residues. Trimming took off 2 bases at V and 0 bases at J, with 8 bases between the two ends. Germline V gene lookup returns CDR1 SGHRS and CDR2 YFSETQ. The CDR3 is CASSLPATNTGELFF. CDR3 in DNA: TGCGCCAGCAGCTTACCAGCAACGAACACCGGGGAGCTGTTTTTT. The whole variable domain, filled in from reference TRBV5-1 and TRBJ2-2, reads KAGVTQTPRYLIKTRGQQVTLSCSPISGHRSVSWYQQTPGQGLQFLFEYFSETQRNKGNFPGRFSGRQFSNSRSEMNVSTLELGDSALYLCASSLPATNTGELFFGEGSRLTVL.

This clonotype was found many times. V usage is TRBV27 and J usage is TRBJ2-1, with D possibly being TRBD1 or TRBD2 (6 bases each). V was shortened by 6 bases and J by 2 bases, with 14 bases between the two germline ends. The CDR3 consists of 15 residues. From germline, CDR1 is MNHEY and CDR2 SMNVEV (reference sequence). The CDR3, as DNA: TGTGCCAGCAGCTTAGACGGGGGCACCTACAATGAGCAGTTCTTC. As protein: CASSLDGGTYNEQFF.

This clonotype was observed a few times. The chain couples TRBV7-2 to TRBJ2-1; 13 bases agree with TRBD2. Trimming took 1 base from V and 9 from J; bases not matched to a gene: 12. This CDR3 spans 18 amino acids. Per germline, CDR1 SGHTA and CDR2 FQGNSA. The CDR3 DNA reads TGTGCCAGCAGCTTAGGTATTACCACTAGCGGGAGGGCCAGTGAGCAGTTCTTC. Translating it yields CASSLGITTSGRASEQFF.

At least ten counts were recorded for this clonotype. V is TRBV11-2 and J is TRBJ1-1; the match to TRBD1 covers 9 bases. The CDR3 loop spans 14 amino acids. Germline values: CDR1 SGHAT, CDR2 FQNNGV. The V segment lost 6 bases and the J segment 1 base; nucleotides outside the gene matches: 3. CDR3: CASRRTGANTEAFF. DNA of the CDR3: TGTGCCAGCAGAAGGACAGGGGCGAACACTGAAGCTTTCTTT.

The chain couples TRBV5-1 to TRBJ2-5; possible D gene TRBD2, 5 bases. The CDR3 is 15 amino acids. V shed 0 bases and J shed 2 bases, with 11 bases lying between them. Germline V gives CDR1 SGHRS, CDR2 YFSETQ. The CDR3 region is CASSLGASGQETQYF. The CDR3 DNA is TGCGCCAGCAGCTTGGGGGCTTCGGGGCAAGAGACCCAGTACTTC.

In the case of this clonotype: A much larger clone lies one base from this, so it may be a read error. This chain links TRBV6-9 with TRBJ2-7; no firm D call. This CDR3 region has 17 residues. Looked up from germline, CDR1 is MNHGY and CDR2 is SVAAGI. CDR3 sequence: CASSYTSRAFSSHEQYF. In DNA, the CDR3 is TGTGCCAGCAGTTACACCTCTCGGGCGTTTTCCTCCCACGAGCAGTACTTC.

Many counts were recorded for this clonotype. The chain joins TRBV3-1 to TRBJ2-2, with D perhaps assigned TRBD1 or TRBD2 (5 bases each). This CDR3 spans 13 amino acids. V shed 1 base and J shed 7 bases, with 7 bases lying between them. Looked up from germline, CDR1 is LGHDT and CDR2 is YNNKEL (reference sequence). The DNA of the CDR3 is TGTGCCAGCAGCCAAGGGGGGAGCGGGGAGCTGTTTTTT. Amino acid sequence: CASSQGGSGELFF.

The chain recombines TRBV29-1 with TRBJ1-3; tentative D call: TRBD1 (5 bases). The CDR3 totals 14 residues. Per the germline V gene, CDR1 is SQVTM and CDR2 is ANQGSEA. V gave up 3 bases and J gave up 3 bases, with 12 bases separating them. In DNA form, the CDR3 reads TGCAGCGTTGAGTCCGGGGGGAATGGAAACACCATATATTTT. Translated, it gives CSVESGGNGNTIYF.

This clonotype appeared many times. The V call is TRBV11-2, the J call TRBJ2-1; D call uncertain. The CDR3 spans 13 residues. Per germline, CDR1 SGHAT and CDR2 FQNNGV. V was trimmed by 1 base and J by 9 bases, leaving 10 bases between them. The CDR3 region has the DNA TGTGCCAGCAGCTTAGGGTCACGGAGTGAGCAGTTCTTC. Its protein product is CASSLGSRSEQFF.

This clonotype was observed at least ten times. The genes are TRBV28 and TRBJ1-4; no clear D gene. The CDR3 spans 15 residues. Trimming took 4 bases from V and 2 from J, leaving 11 bases between them. CDR1 MDHEN and CDR2 SYDVKM come from the germline V gene. CDR3 DNA sequence: TGTGCCAGCAGTTCTGAGACCGCGACTAATGAAAAACTGTTTTTT. Its protein is CASSSETATNEKLFF.

A word on this clonotype: A much bigger clone sits one base away, suggesting this may be a read error. In this CDR3 the conserved last residue, phenylalanine or tryptophan, is missing, so a read error is likely. The chain joins TRBV5-1 to TRBJ1-1; D gene ambiguous. The CDR3 loop spans 14 amino acids. CDR1 and CDR2 (germline): SGHRS, YFSETQ. The V and J ends lost 1 base and 0 bases respectively, with 7 bases between them. The CDR3 here is CASSLSGLNTEAFL. The CDR3 nucleotides read TGCGCCAGCAGCTTGTCAGGCCTGAACACTGAAGCTTTCTTA.

The chain is built from TRBV6-2 or TRBV6-3 and TRBJ2-7; 9 nucleotides line up with TRBD2. Trimming took 2 bases from V and 1 from J; bases not matched to a gene: 6. The CDR3 has 16 amino acids. CDR1 and CDR2 from the germline V gene are MNHEY and SVGEGT. The DNA of the CDR3 is TGTGCCAGCAGTTACGTCATAGCGGGAGTTTCCTACGAGCAGTACTTC. This gives the protein CASSYVIAGVSYEQYF.

This clonotype appeared many times. The rearrangement links TRBV13 to TRBJ2-7; TRBD1 aligns across 9 bases. V lost 5 bases, J lost 5 bases, and 10 bases stayed unmatched. This CDR3 contains 15 residues. The germline CDR1 and CDR2 sequences are PRHDT and FYEKMQ (reference sequence). The CDR3 here is CASSTAGTGSNEQYF. The CDR3 DNA sequence: TGTGCCAGCAGCACTGCTGGGACAGGGTCGAACGAGCAGTACTTC.

The chain links TRBV29-1 to TRBJ2-1; D might be TRBD1 or TRBD2, each matching 5 bases. V gave up 6 bases and J gave up 0 bases, with 15 bases separating them. Germline CDR1 SQVTM, CDR2 ANQGSEA. The CDR3 is 15 amino acids. The CDR3 DNA sequence: TGCAGCGTCGACGGTGGGACGGGCTCCTACAATGAGCAGTTCTTC. Residues: CSVDGGTGSYNEQFF.

In this sample, this clonotype turned up many times. The chain has TRBV2 and TRBJ2-6, with D perhaps TRBD1 (6 bases). Germline V gene data show CDR1 as SNHLY and CDR2 as FYNNEI. V was clipped by 6 bases and J by 4 bases, with 16 bases between them. This CDR3 has 16 residues. The CDR3 reads CASRLPRGSGANVLTF. In DNA, the CDR3 is TGTGCCAGCAGGCTCCCCAGGGGTTCCGGGGCCAACGTCCTGACTTTC.

This clonotype turned up a few times. Given a much more abundant clone one base away, this may be a read error. V is TRBV2 and J is TRBJ2-7; TRBD2 might be the D (7 bases). CDR3 length: 17 amino acids. The ends were cut back, 5 bases at V and 5 bases at J, with 25 bases in the middle. CDR1 is SNHLY, CDR2 FYNNEI, per germline. In nucleotides, the CDR3 is TGTGCCAGCAGTCTATTAGGACTAGTGGGGGCCCTTGACGAGCAGTACTTC. This encodes CASSLLGLVGALDEQYF.

This clonotype occurred a few times. This chain joins TRBV7-9 and TRBJ2-6; D uncertain. Trimming took off 6 bases at V and 3 bases at J, with 3 bases between the two ends. Germline V CDR1 and CDR2: SEHNR, FQNEAQ (reference sequence). The length of the CDR3 is 12 residues. The CDR3 loop reads CASRVGANVLTF. The CDR3 DNA reads TGTGCCAGCAGGGTTGGGGCCAACGTCCTGACTTTC.